The rows below give T cell receptor beta chains drawn from one sample of a study of blood T cell repertoires in COVID-19. Using immunoSEQ multiplex PCR, the repertoire was profiled, and TCRdb retains in-frame clones only, with some absent. The sample includes about 320,000 clones, around 85% of them seen just once. Sequencing used peripheral blood. The receptors were gathered from a human donor in a cohort sampled during active COVID-19. CDR3s include the opening cysteine and the closing phenylalanine or tryptophan. A D gene is named only where the DNA matches it firmly. Expanded clones get a size class; other rows say once, few or many, or leave the size out.

j_gene,d_gene,abundance,v_gene,CDR3nt,CDR3aa
TRBJ1-5,.,.,TRBV9,TGTGCCAGCAGCGTAGGATCGGGGCAGCCCCAGCATTTT,CASSVGSGQPQHF
TRBJ1-4,.,.,TRBV18,TGTGCCAGCTCGCGGACTAATGAAAAACTGTTTTTT,CASSRTNEKLFF
TRBJ1-6,.,.,TRBV6-5,TGTGCCAGCGGGAGGGGTGACTCCTATAATTCACCCCTCCACTTT,CASGRGDSYNSPLHF
TRBJ2-2,TRBD2,.,TRBV11-3,TGTGCCAGCAGCCCGACTAGCGGGGACACCGGGGAGCTGTTTTTT,CASSPTSGDTGELFF
TRBJ2-7,.,.,TRBV12-3/TRBV12-4,TGTGCCAGCAGTTTCTTCTCCTACGAGCAGTACTTC,CASSFFSYEQYF
TRBJ2-7,.,.,TRBV13,TGTGCCAGCAGCCTGGGACTCCGCGAGCAGTACTTC,CASSLGLREQYF
TRBJ1-5,.,.,TRBV3-1/TRBV3-2,TGTGCCAGCAGCCAAGAATCAGGGAGCAATCAGCCCCAGCATTTT,CASSQESGSNQPQHF
TRBJ1-1,.,.,TRBV7-2,TGTGCCAGCAGCTGGGCCCACACTGAAGCTTTCTTT,CASSWAHTEAFF
TRBJ1-1,.,.,TRBV6-2/TRBV6-3,TGTGCCAGCAGTTACTCTAGACAAAGGAGCGGGTCAAAGGTGAACACTGAAGCTTTCTTT,CASSYSRQRSGSKVNTEAFF
TRBJ2-3,.,few,TRBV7-2,TGTGCCAGCAGCTCGTACCCGACGGGTTCAGATACGCAGTATTTT,CASSSYPTGSDTQYF
TRBJ1-2,TRBD1,.,TRBV18,TGTGCCAGCTCCCCCGACAGGGACTATGGCTACACCTTC,CASSPDRDYGYTF
TRBJ1-3,.,.,TRBV6-5,TGTGCCAGTTCGCCCAGGGACTCTGGAAACACCATATATTTT,CASSPRDSGNTIYF
TRBJ1-3,TRBD1,.,TRBV30,TGTGCCTGGAGCAGGGGGCTTGGAAACACCATATATTTT,CAWSRGLGNTIYF
TRBJ2-3,.,.,TRBV5-1,TGCGCCAGCAGCTTGCCAGGGACAGATACGCAGTATTTT,CASSLPGTDTQYF
TRBJ1-1,TRBD1,.,TRBV9,TGTGCCAGCAGCGTAGATTTGGGACAGGGAGGCGAAGCTTTCTTT,CASSVDLGQGGEAFF
TRBJ2-3,TRBD1,.,TRBV9,TGTGCCAGCAGCGAGACAGGGGGCCTTCTAGATACGCAGTATTTT,CASSETGGLLDTQYF
TRBJ1-2,TRBD1,.,TRBV20-1,TGCAGTGCTAGTTCTACTGGACAGGGGATGGGCTACACCTTC,CSASSTGQGMGYTF
TRBJ2-5,.,.,TRBV18,TGTGCCAGCTCCCCCGAGGTAGCGGAGACCCAGTACTTC,CASSPEVAETQYF
TRBJ2-3,.,.,TRBV12-3/TRBV12-4,TGTGCCAGCAGCCCGAGGGCAGATACGCAGTATTTT,CASSPRADTQYF
TRBJ2-5,.,.,TRBV5-6,TGTGCCAGCAGCCCACGGGGGGCTGGGGAGACCCAGTACTTC,CASSPRGAGETQYF
TRBJ2-3,.,.,TRBV24-1,TGTGCCACCAGTAATAGTTACCCAGATACGCAGTATTTT,CATSNSYPDTQYF
TRBJ1-4,TRBD1,.,TRBV7-8,TGTGCCAGCAGCTCTACAGGGGGTGAAAAACTGTTTTTT,CASSSTGGEKLFF
TRBJ1-3,.,.,TRBV6-4,TGTGCCAGCAGTGGGAGAACTGGAAACACCATATATTTT,CASSGRTGNTIYF
TRBJ2-7,.,few,TRBV5-1,TGCGCCAGCAGCCGTAGGAGTGATAACTCCTACGAGCAGTACTTC,CASSRRSDNSYEQYF
TRBJ2-7,TRBD1,.,TRBV5-1,TGCGCCAGCAGCTTGTGGGAAGGACAGGGGAATCGGCAGTACTTC,CASSLWEGQGNRQYF
TRBJ1-2,TRBD1,.,TRBV19,TGTGCCAGTACGCAGCAGGGGGCTTATGGCTACACCTTC,CASTQQGAYGYTF
TRBJ1-2,.,.,TRBV24-1,TGTGCCACCAGTGAGGGCAGGGCGTACGGCTACACCTTC,CATSEGRAYGYTF